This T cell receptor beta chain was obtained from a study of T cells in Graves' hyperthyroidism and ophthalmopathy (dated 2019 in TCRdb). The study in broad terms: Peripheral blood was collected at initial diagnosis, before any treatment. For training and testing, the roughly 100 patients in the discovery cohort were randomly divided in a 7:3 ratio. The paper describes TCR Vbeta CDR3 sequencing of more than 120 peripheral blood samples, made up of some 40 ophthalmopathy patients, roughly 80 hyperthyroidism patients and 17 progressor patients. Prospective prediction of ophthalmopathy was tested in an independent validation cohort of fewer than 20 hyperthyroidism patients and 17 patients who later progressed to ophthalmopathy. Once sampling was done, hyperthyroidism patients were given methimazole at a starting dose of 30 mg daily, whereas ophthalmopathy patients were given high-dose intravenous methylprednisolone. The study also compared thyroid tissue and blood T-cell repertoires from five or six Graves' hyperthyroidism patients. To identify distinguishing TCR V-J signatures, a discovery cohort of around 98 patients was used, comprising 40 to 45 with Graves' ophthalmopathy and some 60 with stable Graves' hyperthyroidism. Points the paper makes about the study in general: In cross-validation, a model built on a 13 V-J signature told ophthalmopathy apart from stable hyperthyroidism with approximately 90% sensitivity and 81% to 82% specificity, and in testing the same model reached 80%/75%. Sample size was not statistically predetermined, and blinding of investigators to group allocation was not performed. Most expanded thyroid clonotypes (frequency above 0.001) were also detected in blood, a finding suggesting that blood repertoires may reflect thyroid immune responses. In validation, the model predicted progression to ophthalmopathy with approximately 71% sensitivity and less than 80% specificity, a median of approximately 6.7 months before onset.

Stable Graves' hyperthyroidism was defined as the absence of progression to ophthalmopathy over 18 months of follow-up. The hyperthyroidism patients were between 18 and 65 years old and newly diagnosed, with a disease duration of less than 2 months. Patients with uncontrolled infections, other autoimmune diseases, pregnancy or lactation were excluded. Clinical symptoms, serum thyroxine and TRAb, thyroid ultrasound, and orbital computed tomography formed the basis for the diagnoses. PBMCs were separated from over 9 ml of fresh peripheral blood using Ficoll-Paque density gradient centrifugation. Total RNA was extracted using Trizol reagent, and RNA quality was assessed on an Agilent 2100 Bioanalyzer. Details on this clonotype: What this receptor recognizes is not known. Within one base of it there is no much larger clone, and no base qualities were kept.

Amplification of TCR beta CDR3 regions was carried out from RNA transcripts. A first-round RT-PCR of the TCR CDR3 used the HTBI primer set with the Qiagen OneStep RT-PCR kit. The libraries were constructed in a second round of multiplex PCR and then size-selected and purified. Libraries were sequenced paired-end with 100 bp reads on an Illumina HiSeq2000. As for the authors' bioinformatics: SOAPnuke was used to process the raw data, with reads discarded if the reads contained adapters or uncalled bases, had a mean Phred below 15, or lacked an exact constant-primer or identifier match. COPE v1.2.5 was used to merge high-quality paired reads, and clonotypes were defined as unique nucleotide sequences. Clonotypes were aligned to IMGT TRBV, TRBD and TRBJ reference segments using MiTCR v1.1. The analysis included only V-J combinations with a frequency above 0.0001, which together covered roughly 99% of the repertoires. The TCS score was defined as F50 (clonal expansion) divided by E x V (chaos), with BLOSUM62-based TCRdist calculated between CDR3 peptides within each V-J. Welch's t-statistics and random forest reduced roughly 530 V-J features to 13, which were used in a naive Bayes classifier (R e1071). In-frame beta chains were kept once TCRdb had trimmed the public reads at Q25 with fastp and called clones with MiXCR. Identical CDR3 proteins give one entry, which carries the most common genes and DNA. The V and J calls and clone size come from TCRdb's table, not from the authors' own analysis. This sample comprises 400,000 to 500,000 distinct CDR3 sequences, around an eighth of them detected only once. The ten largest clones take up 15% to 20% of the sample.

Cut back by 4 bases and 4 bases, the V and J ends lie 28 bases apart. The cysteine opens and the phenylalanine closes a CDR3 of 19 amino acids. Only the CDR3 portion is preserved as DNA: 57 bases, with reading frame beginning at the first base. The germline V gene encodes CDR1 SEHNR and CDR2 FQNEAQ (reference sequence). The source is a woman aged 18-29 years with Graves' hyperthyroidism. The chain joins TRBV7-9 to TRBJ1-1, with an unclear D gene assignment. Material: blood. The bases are TGTGCCAGCAGCTGGCCGGTTCCATCTCGAATGAGGGAGGGCACTGAAGCTTTCTTT. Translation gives CASSWPVPSRMREGTEAFF.